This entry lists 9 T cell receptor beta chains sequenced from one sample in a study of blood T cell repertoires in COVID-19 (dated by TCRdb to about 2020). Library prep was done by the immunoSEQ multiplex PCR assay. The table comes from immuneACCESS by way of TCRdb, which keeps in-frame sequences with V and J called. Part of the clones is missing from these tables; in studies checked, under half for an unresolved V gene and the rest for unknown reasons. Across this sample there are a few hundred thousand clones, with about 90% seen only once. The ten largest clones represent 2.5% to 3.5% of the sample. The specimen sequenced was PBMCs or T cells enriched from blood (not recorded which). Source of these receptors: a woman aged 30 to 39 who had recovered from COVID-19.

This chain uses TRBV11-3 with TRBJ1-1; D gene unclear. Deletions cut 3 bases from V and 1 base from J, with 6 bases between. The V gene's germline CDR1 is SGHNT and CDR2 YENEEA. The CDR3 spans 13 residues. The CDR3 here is CASSFTPNTEAFF. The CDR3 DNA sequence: TGTGCCAGCAGCTTCACTCCGAACACTGAAGCTTTCTTT.

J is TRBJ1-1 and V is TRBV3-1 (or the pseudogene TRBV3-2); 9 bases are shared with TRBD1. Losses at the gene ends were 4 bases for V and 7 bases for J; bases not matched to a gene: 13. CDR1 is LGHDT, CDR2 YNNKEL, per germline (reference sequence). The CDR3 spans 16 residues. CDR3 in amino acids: CASSRTGGQGLGEAFF. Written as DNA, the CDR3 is TGTGCCAGCAGCCGAACCGGGGGACAGGGACTGGGTGAAGCTTTCTTT.

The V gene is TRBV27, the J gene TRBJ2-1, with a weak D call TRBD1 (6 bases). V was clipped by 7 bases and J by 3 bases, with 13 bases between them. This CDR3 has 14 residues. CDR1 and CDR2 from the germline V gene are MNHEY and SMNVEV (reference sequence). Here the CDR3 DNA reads TGTGCCAGCACTCCCTTGGACAGCTACAATGAGCAGTTCTTC. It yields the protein CASTPLDSYNEQFF.

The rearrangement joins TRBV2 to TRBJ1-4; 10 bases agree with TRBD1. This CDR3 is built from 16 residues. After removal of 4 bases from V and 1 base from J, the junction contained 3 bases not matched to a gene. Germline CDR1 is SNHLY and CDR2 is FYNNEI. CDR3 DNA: TGTGCCAGCAGTGGGGACAGGGGAGGAACTAATGAAAAACTGTTTTTT. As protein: CASSGDRGGTNEKLFF.

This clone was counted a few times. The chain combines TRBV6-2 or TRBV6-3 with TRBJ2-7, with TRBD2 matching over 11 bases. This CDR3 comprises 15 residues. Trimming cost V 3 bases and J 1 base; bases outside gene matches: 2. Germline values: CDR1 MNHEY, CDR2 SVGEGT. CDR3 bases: TGTGCCAGCAGTTATGGGACTAGCGGTTCCTACGAGCAGTACTTC. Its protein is CASSYGTSGSYEQYF.

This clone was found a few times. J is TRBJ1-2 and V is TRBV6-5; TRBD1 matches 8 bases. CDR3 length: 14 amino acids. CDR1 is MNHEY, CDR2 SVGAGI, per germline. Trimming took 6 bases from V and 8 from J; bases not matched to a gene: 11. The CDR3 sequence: CASSPIDRGSGYTF. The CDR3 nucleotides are TGTGCCAGCAGCCCGATCGACAGGGGATCGGGCTACACCTTC.

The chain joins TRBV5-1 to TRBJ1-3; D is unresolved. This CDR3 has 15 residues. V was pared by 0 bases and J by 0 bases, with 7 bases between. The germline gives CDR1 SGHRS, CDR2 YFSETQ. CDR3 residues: CASSLGGDSGNTIYF. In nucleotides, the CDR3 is TGCGCCAGCAGCTTGGGCGGAGACTCTGGAAACACCATATATTTT.

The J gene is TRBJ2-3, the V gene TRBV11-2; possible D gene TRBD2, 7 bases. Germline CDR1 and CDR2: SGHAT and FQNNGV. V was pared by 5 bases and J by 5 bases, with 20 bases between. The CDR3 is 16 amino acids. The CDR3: CASSQGGRGPEDTQYF. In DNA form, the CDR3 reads TGTGCCAGCAGCCAAGGGGGGCGGGGGCCGGAAGATACGCAGTATTTT.

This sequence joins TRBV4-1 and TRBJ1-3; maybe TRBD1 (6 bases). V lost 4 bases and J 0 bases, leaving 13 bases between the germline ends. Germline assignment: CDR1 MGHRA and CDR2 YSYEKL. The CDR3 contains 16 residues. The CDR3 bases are TGCGCCAGCAGCCTAGGGCGGACAGTCTCTGGAAACACCATATATTTT. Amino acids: CASSLGRTVSGNTIYF.